Listed below are T cell receptor beta chains from one sample, sequenced in a study of shared clonotypes between healthy human individuals. Data came from immunoSEQ multiplex PCR; TCRdb stores just in-frame clones and leaves some out. This sample carries nearly 2 million clones, about 95% of them seen once, and the ten largest clones take around 1%. Sequenced sample: naive CD8+ T cells sorted from blood. The source is a man younger than 35 in good health. Each CDR3 is given with its conserved first and last residue. A D gene is named only where the DNA matches it firmly. Size values are once, few and many counts, or a class for expanded clones, and some rows have none.

j_call,clone_size,v_call,cdr3_length,d_call,cdr3_aa,cdr3_nt
TRBJ2-7,.,TRBV29-1,13,.,CSVEDADFYEQYF,TGCAGCGTTGAAGACGCGGACTTCTACGAGCAGTACTTC
TRBJ2-7,.,TRBV21-1,12,.,CASSPQASEQYF,TGTGCCAGCAGCCCCCAGGCCAGCGAGCAGTACTTC
TRBJ2-7,.,TRBV7-7,19,.,CASSLAEGGGHFPGYEQYF,TGTGCTAGCAGCTTAGCTGAGGGAGGGGGCCATTTCCCCGGCTACGAGCAGTACTTC
TRBJ2-7,.,TRBV15,18,.,CATSRDRSGRTIYYEQYF,TGTGCCACCAGCAGAGATAGGTCGGGGCGGACCATATACTACGAGCAGTACTTC
TRBJ2-7,.,TRBV5-4,13,.,CASSLGTDAEQYF,TGTGCCAGCAGCTTAGGGACCGACGCGGAGCAGTACTTC
TRBJ2-7,.,TRBV11-2,12,.,CASSFWDGEQYF,TGTGCCAGCAGCTTTTGGGACGGCGAGCAGTACTTC
TRBJ2-7,.,TRBV2,14,TRBD1,CASSRGQGTYEQYF,TGTGCCAGCAGTCGAGGACAGGGGACCTACGAGCAGTACTTC
TRBJ2-7,.,TRBV19,15,TRBD2,CASEGWAGGAYEQYF,TGTGCCAGTGAGGGCTGGGCGGGAGGAGCTTACGAGCAGTACTTC
TRBJ1-3,.,TRBV9,14,.,CASSVQSSGNTIYF,TGTGCCAGCAGCGTTCAGAGCTCTGGAAACACCATATATTTT
TRBJ2-7,.,TRBV28,13,.,CASNPISSYEQYF,TGTGCCAGCAACCCCATCAGCTCCTACGAGCAGTACTTC
TRBJ1-2,.,TRBV27,13,.,CASSLSVSYGYTF,TGTGCCAGCAGTTTATCAGTTTCCTATGGCTACACCTTC
TRBJ1-1,once,TRBV19,13,.,CASSISSGSEAFF,TGTGCCAGTAGTATTTCTTCCGGGTCTGAAGCTTTCTTT
TRBJ2-7,.,TRBV27,14,.,CASSYGLSSYEQYF,TGTGCCAGCAGTTACGGACTCAGCTCCTACGAGCAGTACTTC
TRBJ2-7,.,TRBV29-1,12,TRBD2,CSVSGSGNEQYF,TGCAGCGTTAGCGGGAGTGGGAACGAGCAGTACTTC
TRBJ2-3,.,TRBV4-3,17,TRBD2,CASSHSLAATSTDTQYF,TGCGCCAGCAGCCATAGCCTAGCGGCTACTAGCACAGATACGCAGTATTTT
TRBJ1-3,.,TRBV14,13,.,CASSQVVWNTIYF,TGTGCCAGCAGCCAAGTGGTATGGAACACCATATATTTT
TRBJ1-1,.,TRBV6-9,14,TRBD1,CASTSRGGDTEAFF,TGTGCCAGCACCTCCAGGGGGGGCGACACTGAAGCTTTCTTT
TRBJ2-7,.,TRBV9,14,.,CASSVGGGNYEQYF,TGTGCCAGCAGCGTAGGAGGGGGAAATTACGAGCAGTACTTC
TRBJ1-6,.,TRBV4-3,19,.,CASSQEFAGKSSYNSPLHF,TGCGCCAGCAGCCAAGAGTTTGCAGGGAAAAGCTCCTATAATTCACCCCTCCACTTT
TRBJ2-1,.,TRBV27,15,.,CASSQAVSSYNEQFF,TGTGCCAGCAGTCAAGCAGTGAGCTCCTACAATGAGCAGTTCTTC
TRBJ1-1,.,TRBV7-9,13,.,CASSPTVNTEAFF,TGTGCCAGCAGCCCGACGGTGAACACTGAAGCTTTCTTT
TRBJ1-1,.,TRBV28,17,TRBD1,CASSSPDRGSVVTEAFF,TGTGCCAGCAGTTCGCCGGACAGGGGATCGGTGGTGACTGAAGCTTTCTTT
TRBJ2-2,.,TRBV30,13,.,CAWRALVGGELFF,TGTGCCTGGAGGGCCTTAGTAGGCGGGGAGCTGTTTTTT
TRBJ2-7,.,TRBV5-1,13,.,CASSLEYPYEQYF,TGCGCCAGCAGCTTGGAATACCCCTACGAGCAGTACTTC
TRBJ1-5,few,TRBV28,13,.,CASSPEGHQPQHF,TGTGCCAGCAGCCCAGAAGGGCATCAGCCCCAGCATTTT
TRBJ1-1,.,TRBV5-1,16,.,CASSLASEGLNTEAFF,TGCGCCAGCAGCTTGGCCTCGGAGGGCCTGAACACTGAAGCTTTCTTT
TRBJ2-7,.,TRBV4-1,14,.,CASSQDLESYEQYF,TGCGCCAGCAGCCAAGATTTGGAGTCCTACGAGCAGTACTTC
TRBJ2-1,once,TRBV9,14,.,CASSVGGDHNEQFF,TGTGCCAGCAGCGTAGGTGGGGATCACAATGAGCAGTTCTTC
TRBJ1-2,.,TRBV29-1,12,.,CSVVDSDYGYTF,TGCAGCGTAGTTGACAGCGACTATGGCTACACCTTC
TRBJ2-3,once,TRBV5-1,18,TRBD1,CASSGTGQGARGTDTQYF,TGCGCCAGCAGCGGCACGGGACAGGGGGCAAGAGGCACAGATACGCAGTATTTT
TRBJ2-5,.,TRBV6-5,13,.,CASSYGLEETQYF,TGTGCCAGCAGTTACGGGTTAGAAGAGACCCAGTACTTC
TRBJ2-2,few,TRBV6-1,17,.,CASSDNRIQQVVGELFF,TGTGCCAGCAGTGACAATCGAATCCAACAGGTTGTCGGGGAGCTGTTTTTT
TRBJ2-3,once,TRBV30,13,.,CAWKQRPTDTQYF,TGTGCCTGGAAACAGCGTCCCACAGATACGCAGTATTTT